This T cell receptor (beta chain) derives from a study of CXCR3 chemokines and chemotherapy response in bladder cancer. TCRdb called the PCR reads again in MiXCR, with one record for every CDR3 protein. The sample has about 3,000 distinct CDR3 sequences, 15% to 20% seen once. The CDR3 loop spans 15 amino acids. CDR1 LNHNV and CDR2 YYDKDF come from the germline V gene (reference sequence). Trimming shortened V by 5 bases and J by 4 bases, and 15 bases separated the two germline ends. This clonotype is labeled as medium-sized. The receptor was derived from a human donor with bladder cancer that did not respond to neoadjuvant chemotherapy. This material was acquired from a patient whose treatment included neoadjuvant chemotherapy. The chain is built from TRBV15 and TRBJ2-1; D remains unclear. CDR3 DNA sequence: TGTGCCACCAGCGGGTGGCGCTCTGGTTACAATGAGCAGTTCTTC. Protein: CATSGWRSGYNEQFF.